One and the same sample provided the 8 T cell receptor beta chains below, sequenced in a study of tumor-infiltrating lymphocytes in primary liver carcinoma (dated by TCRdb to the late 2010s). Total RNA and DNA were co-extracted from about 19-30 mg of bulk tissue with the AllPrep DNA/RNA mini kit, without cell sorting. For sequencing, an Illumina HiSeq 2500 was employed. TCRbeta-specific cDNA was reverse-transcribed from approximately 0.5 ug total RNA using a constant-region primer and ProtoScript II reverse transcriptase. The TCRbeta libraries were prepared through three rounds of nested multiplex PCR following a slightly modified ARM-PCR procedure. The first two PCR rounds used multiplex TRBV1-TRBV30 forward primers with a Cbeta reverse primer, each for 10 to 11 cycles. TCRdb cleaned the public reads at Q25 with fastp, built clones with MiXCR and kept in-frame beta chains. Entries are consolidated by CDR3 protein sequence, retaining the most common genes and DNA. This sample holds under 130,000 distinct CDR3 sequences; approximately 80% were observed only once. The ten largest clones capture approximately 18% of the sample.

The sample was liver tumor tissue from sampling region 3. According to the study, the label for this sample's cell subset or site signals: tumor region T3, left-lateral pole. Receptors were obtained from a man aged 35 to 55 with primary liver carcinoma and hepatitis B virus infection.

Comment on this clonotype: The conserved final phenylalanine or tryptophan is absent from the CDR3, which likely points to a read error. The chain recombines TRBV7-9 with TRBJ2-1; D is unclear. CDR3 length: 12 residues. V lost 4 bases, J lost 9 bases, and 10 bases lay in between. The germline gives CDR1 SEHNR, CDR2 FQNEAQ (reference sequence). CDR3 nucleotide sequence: TGTGCCAGCAGCTCAGAGCGTGGTGAGCAGTTCTTA. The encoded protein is CASSSERGEQFL.

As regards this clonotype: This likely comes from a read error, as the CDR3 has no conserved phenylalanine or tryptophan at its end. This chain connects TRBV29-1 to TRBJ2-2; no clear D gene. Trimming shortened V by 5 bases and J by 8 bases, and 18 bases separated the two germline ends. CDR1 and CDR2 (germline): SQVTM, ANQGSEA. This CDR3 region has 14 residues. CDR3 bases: TGCAGCGTTATAAAGGACCCTCGAATGGGGGAGCTGTTTCTT. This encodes CSVIKDPRMGELFL.

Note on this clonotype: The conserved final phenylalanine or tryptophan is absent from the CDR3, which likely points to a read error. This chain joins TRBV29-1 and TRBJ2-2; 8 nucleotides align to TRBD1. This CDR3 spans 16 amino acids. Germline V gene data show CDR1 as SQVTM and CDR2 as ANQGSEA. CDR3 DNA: TGCAGCGTTGAAGGGTTGGACAGGGTGGGCACCGGGAAGCTGTTTCTT. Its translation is CSVEGLDRVGTGKLFL.

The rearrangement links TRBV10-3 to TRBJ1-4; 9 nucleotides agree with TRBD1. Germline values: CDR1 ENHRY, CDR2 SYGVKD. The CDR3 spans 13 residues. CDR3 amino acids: CTTRQGVDEKLFF. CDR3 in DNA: TGTACCACGAGACAGGGGGTGGATGAAAAACTGTTTTTT.

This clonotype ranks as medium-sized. The CDR3 nucleotides read TGCGCCAGCAGCCAAGATGTAGGTCGGGAGACCCAGTACTTC. Residues: CASSQDVGRETQYF. V gene TRBV4-1 combines with J gene TRBJ2-5; no firm D call. V lost 0 bases, J lost 5 bases, and 10 bases lay in between. Looked up from germline, CDR1 is MGHRA and CDR2 is YSYEKL. This CDR3 has 14 amino acids.

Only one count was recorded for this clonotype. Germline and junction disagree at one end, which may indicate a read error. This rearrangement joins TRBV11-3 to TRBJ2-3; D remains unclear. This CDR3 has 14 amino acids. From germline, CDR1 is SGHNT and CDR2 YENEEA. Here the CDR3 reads CASSLDPSSFTPFF. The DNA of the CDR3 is TGTGCCAGCAGCTTAGATCCGTCCAGTTTCACCCCCTTTTTC.

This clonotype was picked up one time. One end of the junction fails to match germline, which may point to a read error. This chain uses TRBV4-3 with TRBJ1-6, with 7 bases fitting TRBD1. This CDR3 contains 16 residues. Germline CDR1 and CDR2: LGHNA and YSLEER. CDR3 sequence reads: CTSSSWNRGRNSPLHF. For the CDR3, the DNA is TGCACCAGCAGCTCCTGGAACAGGGGAAGGAATTCACCCCTACACTTT.

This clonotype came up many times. CDR3 nucleotide sequence: TGCGCCAGCAGCTTGGGGGAACAGGGGGCGCGGAACGAGCAGTACTTC. Translating gives CASSLGEQGARNEQYF. J is TRBJ2-7 and V is TRBV5-1, with TRBD1 matching over 9 bases. Germline assignment: CDR1 SGHRS and CDR2 YFSETQ. The V and J ends lost 0 bases and 5 bases, in that order; junction bases with no gene match: 9. The CDR3 spans 16 residues. Combining the CDR3 with reference TRBV5-1 and TRBJ2-7 gives the whole variable domain KAGVTQTPRYLIKTRGQQVTLSCSPISGHRSVSWYQQTPGQGLQFLFEYFSETQRNKGNFPGRFSGRQFSNSRSEMNVSTLELGDSALYLCASSLGEQGARNEQYFGPGTRLTVT.